This TCR beta chain was sequenced for a study of cytomegalovirus exposure and HLA in healthy donors. General observations from the study: Apparent HLA restriction characterized most CMV-associated TCR beta chains in a later analysis. Most likely, a cluster of highly shared sequence variants arose as a sequencing artifact.

This clone occurred a few times. The antigen is unknown. Primers included in the PCR were 60 Vbeta and 13 Jbeta primers. Profiled with immunoSEQ multiplex PCR; TCRdb holds only in-frame clones, not every one. The sample comprises 150,000 to 200,000 clones, roughly 87% of which are singletons, and 0.2% to 0.3% rests with the top ten. From germline, CDR1 is SGHRS and CDR2 YFSETQ. The CDR3 is 14 amino acids. With 6 bases removed from V and 1 base from J, the gap between germline ends came to 14 bases. J is TRBJ2-7 and V is TRBV5-1; D is possibly TRBD2 (7 bases). The receptor was isolated from a girl in the first two years of life in good health and CMV-seronegative. Sequencing was carried out using PBMCs. The CDR3 here is CASKGGGPSYEQYF. CDR3 sequence (DNA): TGCGCCAGCAAGGGCGGGGGCCCATCCTACGAGCAGTACTTC.